This T cell receptor beta chain was profiled in a study of T cells after yellow fever vaccination (dated by TCRdb to about 2019). About the full investigation: The SMART-Seq v4 Ultra Low Input RNA kit was used to prepare libraries from fractions with low cell numbers. To follow T-cell clones before and after both primary and booster YFV17D yellow fever vaccination, bulk TCR alpha and beta repertoires underwent longitudinal sequencing. Two healthy male donors, one aged 18 to 30 and one aged 30 to 40 years, made up the cohort. Blood was collected at multiple timepoints before and after primary and secondary immunization, and bulk PBMC replicates and cell subsets were isolated. Overall study outcomes, separate from this receptor: Compared with the primary T-cell response, the secondary T-cell response was faster but weaker, reaching its peak on day 5 rather than on day 15. Computational filtering was required because FACS-sorted repertoires could contain abundant contaminating clonotypes from the bulk population. A small share of clonotypes was detected in both CD4 and CD8 compartments, with the overlap likely arising from convergent recombination. Because the study included only a couple of donors, the extent to which the findings can be generalized is limited. Most clones expanded after primary vaccination (around 97% of CD4 and roughly 88% of CD8) were re-detected after the booster, suggesting that broad memory maintenance occurred.

The CDR3, cysteine through phenylalanine, is 15 amino acids long. Here the CDR3 DNA is all that survives: 45 bases in frame from base 1. CDR1 SGHTA and CDR2 FQGTGA were looked up in the germline V gene. V sheds 2 bases and J sheds 0 bases, leaving 11 bases between their ends. As concerns this clonotype: The clone's antigen remains unknown. No quality values exist for individual bases; no much larger clone is one base distant.

This sample was sequenced with an Illumina NovaSeq 6000. Synthesis of TCR cDNA relied on 5'RACE template switching, a step that introduced a universal primer site along with unique molecular identifiers. cDNA synthesis was primed from both the TCR alpha and TCR beta constant segments. Library amplification involved two PCR steps, and the second step added sample barcodes and sequencing adapters. Sequencing of libraries was performed on Illumina HiSeq 2500 (2x100 bp) or NovaSeq (2x150 bp). Concerning the study's data processing: Demultiplexing of reads and collapsing into UMI consensus sequences were performed with MIGEC, and V(D)J alignment was carried out with MiXCR. Clonotypes responding to the vaccine were identified with edgeR on replicate PBMC samples, with the criteria of FDR below 0.01 and a log2 fold change above 5 up to day 15. Each bulk clonotype was labeled CD4 or CD8 based on which sequenced repertoire, CD4 or CD8, contained the clonotype at higher abundance. TCRdb took the public reads, trimmed them with fastp at Q25, ran MiXCR for clone calling and kept in-frame beta chains. Merged by CDR3 protein, the rows form single entries marked with the most common genes and DNA. TCRdb, not the original authors, processed these V and J calls. This sample has a few hundred thousand distinct CDR3 sequences in its table, and roughly 4.3% of those were observed once. Jointly, the top ten make up just under 20% of the sample.

The treatment or condition label here, explained by the study, means: live attenuated yellow fever vaccine strain. At each blood-draw timepoint, two biological replicates of bulk PBMCs were collected. A standard Ficoll-Paque protocol was used to isolate PBMCs from peripheral blood. TriZol was used to extract RNA from bulk PBMCs, from CD4 and CD8 fractions, and from dextramer-positive and dextramer-negative fractions. This receptor was taken from a man younger than 35 who received the YFV17D yellow fever vaccine. The chain couples TRBV7-3 to TRBJ2-7; the D gene is not confidently resolved. Material: PBMCs, obtained 15 days after the yellow fever booster vaccination. CDR3 protein: CASSLFGGFSYEQYF. The sequenced DNA is TGTGCCAGCAGCTTATTCGGTGGATTCTCCTACGAGCAGTACTTC.